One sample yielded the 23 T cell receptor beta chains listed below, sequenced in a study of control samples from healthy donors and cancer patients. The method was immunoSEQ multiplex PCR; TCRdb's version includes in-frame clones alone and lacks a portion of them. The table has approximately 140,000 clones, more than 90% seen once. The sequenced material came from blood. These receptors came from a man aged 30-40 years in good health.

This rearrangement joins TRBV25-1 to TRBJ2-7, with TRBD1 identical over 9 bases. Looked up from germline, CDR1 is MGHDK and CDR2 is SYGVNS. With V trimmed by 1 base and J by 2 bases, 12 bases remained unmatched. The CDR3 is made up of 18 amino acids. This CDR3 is CASSESSGTGTEAYEQYF. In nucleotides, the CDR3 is TGTGCCAGCAGTGAATCTTCGGGGACAGGGACGGAGGCCTACGAGCAGTACTTC.

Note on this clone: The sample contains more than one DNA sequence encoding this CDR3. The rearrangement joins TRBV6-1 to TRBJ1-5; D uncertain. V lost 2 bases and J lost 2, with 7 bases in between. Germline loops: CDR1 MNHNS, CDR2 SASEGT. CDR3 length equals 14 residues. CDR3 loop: CASSESGGNQPQHF. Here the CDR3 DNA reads TGTGCCAGCAGTGAAAGTGGGGGCAATCAGCCCCAGCATTTT.

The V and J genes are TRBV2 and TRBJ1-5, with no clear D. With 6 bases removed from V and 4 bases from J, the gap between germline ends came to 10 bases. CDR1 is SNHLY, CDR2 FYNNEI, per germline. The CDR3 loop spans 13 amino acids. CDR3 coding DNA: TGTGCCAGCAGGCTCCTAGGGAATCAGCCCCAGCATTTT. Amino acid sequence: CASRLLGNQPQHF.

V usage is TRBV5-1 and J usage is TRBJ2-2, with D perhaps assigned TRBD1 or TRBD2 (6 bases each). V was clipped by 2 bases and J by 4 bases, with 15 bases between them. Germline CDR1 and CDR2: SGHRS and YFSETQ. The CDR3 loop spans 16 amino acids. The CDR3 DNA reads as TGCGCCAGCAGCTTAGTAAGCGGAGGGGGCACCGGGGAGCTGTTTTTT. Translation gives CASSLVSGGGTGELFF.

The CDR3 DNA reads TGTGCCATCAAAGCAGTAGGTAATGAAAAACTGTTTTTT. It translates to CAIKAVGNEKLFF. The rearrangement joins TRBV10-3 to TRBJ1-4, with no clear D. The length of the CDR3 is 13 residues. Trimming cost V 7 bases and J 4 bases, with 10 bases left between them. Germline-derived CDR1 and CDR2 are ENHRY and SYGVKD.

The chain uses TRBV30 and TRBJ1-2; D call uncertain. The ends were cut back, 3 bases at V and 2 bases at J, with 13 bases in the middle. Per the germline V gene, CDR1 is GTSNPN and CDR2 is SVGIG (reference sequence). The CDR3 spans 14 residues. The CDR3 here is CAWRRRRINYGYTF. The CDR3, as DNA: TGTGCCTGGAGGCGCAGGAGGATCAACTATGGCTACACCTTC.

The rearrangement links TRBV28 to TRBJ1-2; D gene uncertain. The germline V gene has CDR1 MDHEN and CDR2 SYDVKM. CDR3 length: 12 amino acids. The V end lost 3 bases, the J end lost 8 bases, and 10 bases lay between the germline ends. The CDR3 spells CASSFSGWGYTF. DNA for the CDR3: TGTGCCAGCAGTTTTAGTGGTTGGGGCTACACCTTC.

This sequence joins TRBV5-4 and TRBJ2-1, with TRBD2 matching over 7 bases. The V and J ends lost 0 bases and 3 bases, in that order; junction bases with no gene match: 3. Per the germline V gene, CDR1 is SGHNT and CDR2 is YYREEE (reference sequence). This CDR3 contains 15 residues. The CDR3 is CASSLDRGSYNEQFF. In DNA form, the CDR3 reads TGTGCCAGCAGCTTGGATCGCGGGAGCTACAATGAGCAGTTCTTC.

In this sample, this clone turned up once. Here the CDR3 reads CATARTVLNSPLHF. The CDR3 coding sequence is TGTGCCACCGCCCGGACAGTGCTTAATTCACCCCTCCACTTT. The chain has TRBV6-5 and TRBJ1-6; weak D call: TRBD1 (6 bases). V lost 10 bases, J lost 6 bases, and 16 bases lay in between. The germline gives CDR1 MNHEY, CDR2 SVGAGI. CDR3 length: 14 amino acids.

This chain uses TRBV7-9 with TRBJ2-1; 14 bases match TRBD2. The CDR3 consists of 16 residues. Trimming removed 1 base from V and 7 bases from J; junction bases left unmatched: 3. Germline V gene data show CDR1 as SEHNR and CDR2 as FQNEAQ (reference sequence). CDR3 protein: CASSLGTSGRLNEQFF. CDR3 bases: TGTGCCAGCAGCTTAGGGACTAGCGGGAGGTTAAATGAGCAGTTCTTC.

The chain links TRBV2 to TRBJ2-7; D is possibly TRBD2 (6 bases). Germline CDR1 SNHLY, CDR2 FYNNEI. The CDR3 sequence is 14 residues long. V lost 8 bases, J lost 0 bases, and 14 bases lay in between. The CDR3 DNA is TGTGCCAGCCTCGGACTAACTACCTCCTACGAGCAGTACTTC. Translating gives CASLGLTTSYEQYF.

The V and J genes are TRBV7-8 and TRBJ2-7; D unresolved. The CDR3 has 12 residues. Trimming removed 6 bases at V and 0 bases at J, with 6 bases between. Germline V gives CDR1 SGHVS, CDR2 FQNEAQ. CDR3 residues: CASRGNSYEQYF. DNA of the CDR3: TGTGCCAGCAGGGGTAACTCCTACGAGCAGTACTTC. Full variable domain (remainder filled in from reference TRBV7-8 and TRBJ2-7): GAGVSQSPRYKVAKRGQDVALRCDPISGHVSLFWYQQALGQGPEFLTYFQNEAQLDKSGLPSDRFFAERPEGSVSTLKIQRTQQEDSAVYLCASRGNSYEQYFGPGTRLTVT.

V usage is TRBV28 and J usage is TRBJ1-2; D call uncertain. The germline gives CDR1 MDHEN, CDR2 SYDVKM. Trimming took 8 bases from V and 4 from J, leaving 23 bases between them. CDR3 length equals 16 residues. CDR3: CASVRRVPALSYGYTF. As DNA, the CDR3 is TGTGCCAGCGTCCGGAGGGTACCGGCTCTATCCTATGGCTACACCTTC.

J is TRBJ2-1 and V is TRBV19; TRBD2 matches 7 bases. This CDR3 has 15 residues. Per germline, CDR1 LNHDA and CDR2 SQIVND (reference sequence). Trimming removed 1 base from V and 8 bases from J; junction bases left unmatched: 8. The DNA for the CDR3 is TGTGCCAGTAGTATAGCCGAGACTAGCTTTCATGAGCAGTTCTTC. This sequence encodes CASSIAETSFHEQFF.

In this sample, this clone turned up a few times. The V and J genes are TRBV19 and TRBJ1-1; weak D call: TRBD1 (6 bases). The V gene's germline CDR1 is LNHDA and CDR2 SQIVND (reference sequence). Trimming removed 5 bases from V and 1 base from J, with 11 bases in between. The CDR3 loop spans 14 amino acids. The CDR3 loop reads CASSLGQPNTEAFF. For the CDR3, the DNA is TGTGCCAGTAGTCTAGGACAGCCGAACACTGAAGCTTTCTTT.

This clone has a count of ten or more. As DNA, the CDR3 is TGTGCCAGCAGTGATGAACAGGGGTCTGGGCCCCAGCATTTT. Translation: CASSDEQGSGPQHF. The V call is TRBV6-2 or TRBV6-3, the J call TRBJ1-5; 7 nucleotides match TRBD1. The V gene end was trimmed by 5 bases and the J gene end by 9 bases; junction bases not matched to a gene: 10. Germline CDR1 is MNHEY and CDR2 is SVGEGT. The CDR3 has 14 residues.

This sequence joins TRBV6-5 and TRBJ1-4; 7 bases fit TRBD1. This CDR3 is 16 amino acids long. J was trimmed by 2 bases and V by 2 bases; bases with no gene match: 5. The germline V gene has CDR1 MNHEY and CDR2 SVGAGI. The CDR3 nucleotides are TGTGCCAGCAGTTACGTCCCACAGGGGACTAATGAAAAACTGTTTTTT. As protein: CASSYVPQGTNEKLFF.

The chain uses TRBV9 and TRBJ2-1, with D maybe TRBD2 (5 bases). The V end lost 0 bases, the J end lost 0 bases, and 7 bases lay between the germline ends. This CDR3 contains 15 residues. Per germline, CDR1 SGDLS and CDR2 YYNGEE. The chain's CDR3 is CASSVASTSYNEQFF. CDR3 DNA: TGTGCCAGCAGCGTAGCTAGCACCTCCTACAATGAGCAGTTCTTC.

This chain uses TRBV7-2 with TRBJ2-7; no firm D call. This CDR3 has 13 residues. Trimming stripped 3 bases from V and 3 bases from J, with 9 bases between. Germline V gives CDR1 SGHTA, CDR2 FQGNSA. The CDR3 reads CASSFKTFYEQYF. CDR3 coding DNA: TGTGCCAGCAGCTTTAAGACATTCTACGAGCAGTACTTC.

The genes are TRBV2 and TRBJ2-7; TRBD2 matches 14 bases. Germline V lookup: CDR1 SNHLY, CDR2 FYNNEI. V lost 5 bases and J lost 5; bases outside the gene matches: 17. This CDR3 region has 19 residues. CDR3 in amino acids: CASSPTGTSGRASSDEQYF. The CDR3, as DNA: TGTGCCAGCAGTCCTACCGGGACTAGCGGGAGAGCGTCGTCCGACGAGCAGTACTTC.

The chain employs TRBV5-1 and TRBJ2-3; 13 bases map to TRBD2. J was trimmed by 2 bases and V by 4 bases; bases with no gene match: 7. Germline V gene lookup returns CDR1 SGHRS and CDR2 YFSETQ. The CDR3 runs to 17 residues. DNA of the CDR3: TGCGCCAGCAGCCTGGGACTAGCGGGGACGTCCACAGATACGCAGTATTTT. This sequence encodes CASSLGLAGTSTDTQYF.

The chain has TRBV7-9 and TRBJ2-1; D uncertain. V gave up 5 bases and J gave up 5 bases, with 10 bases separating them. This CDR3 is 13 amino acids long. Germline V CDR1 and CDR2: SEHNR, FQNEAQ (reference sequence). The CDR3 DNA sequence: TGTGCCAGCAGCCCCCACGGAAACAATGAGCAGTTCTTC. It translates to CASSPHGNNEQFF.

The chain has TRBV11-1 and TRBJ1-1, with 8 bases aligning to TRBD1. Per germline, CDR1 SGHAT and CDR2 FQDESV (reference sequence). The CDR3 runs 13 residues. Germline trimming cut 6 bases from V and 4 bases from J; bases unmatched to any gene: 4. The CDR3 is CASRKTGGTEAFF. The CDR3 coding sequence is TGTGCCAGCAGAAAAACAGGGGGCACTGAAGCTTTCTTT.